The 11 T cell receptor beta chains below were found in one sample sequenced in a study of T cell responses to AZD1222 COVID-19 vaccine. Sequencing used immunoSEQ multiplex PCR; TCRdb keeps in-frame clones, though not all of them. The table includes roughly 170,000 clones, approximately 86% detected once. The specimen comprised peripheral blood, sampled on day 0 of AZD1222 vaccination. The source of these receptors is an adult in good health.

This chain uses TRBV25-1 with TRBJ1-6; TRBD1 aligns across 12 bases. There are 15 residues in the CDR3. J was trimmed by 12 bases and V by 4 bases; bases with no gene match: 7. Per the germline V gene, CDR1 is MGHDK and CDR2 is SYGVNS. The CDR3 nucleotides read TGTGCCAGCAGTGCCACCGGGACAGGGGGCGTACCCCTCCACTTT. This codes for CASSATGTGGVPLHF.

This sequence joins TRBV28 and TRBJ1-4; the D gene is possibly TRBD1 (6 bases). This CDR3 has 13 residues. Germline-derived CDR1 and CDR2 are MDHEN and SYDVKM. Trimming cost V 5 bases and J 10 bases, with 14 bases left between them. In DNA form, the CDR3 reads TGTGCCAGCAGTGGGGGCCCGGAGGGAAAACTGTTTTTT. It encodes CASSGGPEGKLFF.

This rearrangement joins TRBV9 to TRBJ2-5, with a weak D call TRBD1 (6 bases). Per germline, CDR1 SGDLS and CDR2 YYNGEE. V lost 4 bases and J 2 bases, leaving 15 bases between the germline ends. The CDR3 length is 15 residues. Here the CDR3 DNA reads TGTGCCAGCAGCCCACTCGGAGACAGGCAAGAGACCCAGTACTTC. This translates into CASSPLGDRQETQYF.

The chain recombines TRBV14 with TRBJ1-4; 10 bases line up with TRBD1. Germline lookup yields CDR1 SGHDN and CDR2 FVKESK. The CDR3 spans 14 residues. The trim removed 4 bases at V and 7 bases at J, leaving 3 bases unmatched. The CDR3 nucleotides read TGTGCCAGCAGCCGGGACAGGGGCGGTGAAAAACTGTTTTTT. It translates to CASSRDRGGEKLFF. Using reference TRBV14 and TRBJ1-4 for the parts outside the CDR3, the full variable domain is EAGVTQFPSHSVIEKGQTVTLRCDPISGHDNLYWYRRVMGKEIKFLLHFVKESKQDESGMPNNRFLAERTGGTYSTLKVQPAELEDSGVYFCASSRDRGGEKLFFGSGTQLSVL.

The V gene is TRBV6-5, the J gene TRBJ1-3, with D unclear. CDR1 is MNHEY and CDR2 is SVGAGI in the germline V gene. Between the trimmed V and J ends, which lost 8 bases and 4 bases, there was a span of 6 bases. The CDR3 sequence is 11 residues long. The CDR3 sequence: CASQDGNTIYF. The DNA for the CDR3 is TGTGCCAGCCAAGACGGAAACACCATATATTTT.

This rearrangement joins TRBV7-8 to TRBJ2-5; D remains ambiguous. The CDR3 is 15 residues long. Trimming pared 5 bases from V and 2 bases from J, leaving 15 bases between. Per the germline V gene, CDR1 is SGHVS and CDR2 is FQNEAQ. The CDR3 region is CASSPPRTVQETQYF. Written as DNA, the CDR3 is TGTGCCAGCAGCCCCCCCCGGACGGTACAAGAGACCCAGTACTTC.

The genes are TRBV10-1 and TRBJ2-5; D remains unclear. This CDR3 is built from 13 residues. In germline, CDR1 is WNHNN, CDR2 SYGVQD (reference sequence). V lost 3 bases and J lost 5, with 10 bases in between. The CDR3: CASSDLKSETQYF. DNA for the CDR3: TGCGCCAGCAGTGACCTAAAAAGTGAGACCCAGTACTTC.

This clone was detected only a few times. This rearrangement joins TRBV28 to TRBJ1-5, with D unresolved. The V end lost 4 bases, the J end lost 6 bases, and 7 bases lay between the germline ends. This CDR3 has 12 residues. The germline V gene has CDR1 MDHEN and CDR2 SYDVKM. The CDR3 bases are TGTGCCAGCAGTTCGGCGAGTCAGCCCCAGCATTTT. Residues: CASSSASQPQHF.

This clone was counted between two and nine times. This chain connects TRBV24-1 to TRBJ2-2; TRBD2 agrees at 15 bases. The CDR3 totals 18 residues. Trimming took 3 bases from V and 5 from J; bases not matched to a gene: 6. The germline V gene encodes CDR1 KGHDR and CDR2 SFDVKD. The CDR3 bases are TGTGCCACCAGTGATGGGACTAGCGGGAGGATTCGAACCGGGGAGCTGTTTTTT. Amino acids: CATSDGTSGRIRTGELFF.

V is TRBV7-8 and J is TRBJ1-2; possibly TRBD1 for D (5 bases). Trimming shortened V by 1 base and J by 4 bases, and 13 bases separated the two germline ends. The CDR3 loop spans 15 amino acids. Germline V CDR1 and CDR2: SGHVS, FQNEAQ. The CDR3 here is CASSLGGGRSYGYTF. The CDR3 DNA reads TGTGCCAGCAGCTTAGGGGGGGGAAGGAGCTATGGCTACACCTTC.

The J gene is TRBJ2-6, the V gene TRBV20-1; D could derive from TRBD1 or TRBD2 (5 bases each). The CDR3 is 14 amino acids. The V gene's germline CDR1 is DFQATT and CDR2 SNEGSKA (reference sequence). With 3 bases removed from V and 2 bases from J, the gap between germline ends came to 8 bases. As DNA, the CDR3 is TGCAGTGCTAGTCAGGGACCTGGGGCCAACGTCCTGACTTTC. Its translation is CSASQGPGANVLTF.